This T cell receptor (beta chain) came from a study of vaccination effects on CD4 cells after COVID-19. The protocol was immunoSEQ multiplex PCR, while the TCRdb copy is restricted to in-frame clones and leaves out a portion. The data hold about 19,000 clones, with 70% to 75% observed a single time. On this clone itself: No antigen is known for it.

The V segment lost 5 bases and the J segment 3 bases; nucleotides outside the gene matches: 4. The CDR3 is 13 amino acids. CDR1 is SGHKS, CDR2 YYEKEE, per germline (reference sequence). Overall study findings and caveats: Convalescents' spike-reactive clones after vaccination were mainly made up of new clones that the vaccine induced. Among infection- and vaccine-induced clones, marked clonal contraction occurred late after vaccination.

Peptide-pool stimulation followed by sequencing identified expanded antigen-specific CD4+ clonotypes in the ViraFEST assay. Following a roughly 11-day culture, CD4+ T cells were purified. By PCR, the person was confirmed to have had SARS-CoV-2 infection between March and December 2020. Cultures used roughly 1.8 million PBMC per well, approximately 9.6 IU/ml IL-2 and 10 ug/ml peptides. Each culture had half its medium swapped for IL-2 medium on days 3 and 7. This specimen consisted of CD4+ T cells from PBMCs cultured with SARS-CoV-2 spike peptides, obtained before COVID-19 vaccination. The receptor comes from a human donor who had a prior SARS-CoV-2 infection. The gene calls are TRBV5-5 and TRBJ1-2; 7 nucleotides match TRBD1. The CDR3, as DNA: TGTGCCAGCAGAAAAACAGGGGACTATGGCTACACCTTC. The encoded protein is CASRKTGDYGYTF.